One sample yielded the 8 T cell receptor beta chains listed below, sequenced in a study of blood T cell repertoires in COVID-19. Profiling relied on immunoSEQ multiplex PCR, and the TCRdb table lists in-frame clones only, not all of them. The table has 140,000 to 150,000 clones, approximately 80% seen once. The sample comprised peripheral blood. The source of these receptors is a man aged 60 to 75 with active or convalescent COVID-19.

V gene TRBV27 combines with J gene TRBJ2-2, with D maybe TRBD1 (5 bases). There are 16 residues in the CDR3. The germline V gene encodes CDR1 MNHEY and CDR2 SMNVEV (reference sequence). V was trimmed by 4 bases and J by 1 base, leaving 13 bases between them. The CDR3, as DNA: TGTGCCAGCAGTTACCGGTTTACAGGGAACACCGGGGAGCTGTTTTTT. Amino acids: CASSYRFTGNTGELFF.

DNA for the CDR3: TGTGCCACTGTCGACAGACTCGTCGAAGCTTTCTTT. As protein: CATVDRLVEAFF. The rearrangement joins TRBV28 to TRBJ1-1, with a tentative D call TRBD1 (5 bases). Germline lookup yields CDR1 MDHEN and CDR2 SYDVKM. The V gene lost 10 bases and the J gene lost 8 bases, with 17 bases spanning the gap. This CDR3 comprises 12 residues.

This clone was counted between two and nine times. The V and J genes are TRBV14 and TRBJ2-1; 10 bases are a match to TRBD2. V lost 3 bases and J lost 2; bases outside the gene matches: 4. The CDR3 is made up of 16 amino acids. Germline CDR1 is SGHDN and CDR2 is FVKESK. CDR3 DNA sequence: TGTGCCAGCAGCCAGGCCGGGACTAGCGCCTACAATGAGCAGTTCTTC. Translation: CASSQAGTSAYNEQFF.

The chain's CDR3 is CASSQESQAGTEAFF. CDR3 DNA: TGTGCCAGCAGCCAAGAAAGCCAAGCAGGCACTGAAGCTTTCTTT. This chain uses TRBV3-1 (or the pseudogene TRBV3-2) with TRBJ1-1, with D hard to call. The CDR3 sequence is 15 residues long. Germline V lookup: CDR1 LGHDT, CDR2 YNNKEL (reference sequence). V lost 0 bases to trimming and J lost 4 bases, with 12 bases between them.

This clone has just a few counts. This chain uses TRBV19 with TRBJ1-1, with D possibly matching TRBD1 (5 bases). In germline, CDR1 is LNHDA, CDR2 SQIVND (reference sequence). The CDR3 runs 12 residues. Deletions cut 4 bases from V and 13 bases from J, with 16 bases between. The CDR3 DNA reads TGTGCCAGTAGTACCGGACCGCTTAGGGGTTTCTTT. Amino acids: CASSTGPLRGFF.

CDR3 bases: TGTGCCAGCAGCGCCCCGGGACATCTCACAGATACGCAGTATTTT. This sequence encodes CASSAPGHLTDTQYF. The rearrangement joins TRBV9 to TRBJ2-3; possibly TRBD1 for D (6 bases). Germline V lookup: CDR1 SGDLS, CDR2 YYNGEE. Deletions cut 3 bases from V and 2 bases from J, with 13 bases between. CDR3 length equals 15 residues.

This clone was found once. The chain combines TRBV6-5 with TRBJ2-4; D uncertain. V was shortened by 5 bases and J by 7 bases, with 15 bases between the two germline ends. The CDR3 totals 14 residues. Germline CDR1 reads MNHEY; CDR2 reads SVGAGI. The CDR3 nucleotides read TGTGCCAGCAGTCCAGGCCCGGTTAGGAACATTCAGTACTTC. Translating gives CASSPGPVRNIQYF.

The chain is built from TRBV4-1 and TRBJ2-2; D remains unclear. The V and J ends lost 1 base and 3 bases respectively, with 9 bases between them. This CDR3 comprises 15 residues. Germline CDR1 is MGHRA and CDR2 is YSYEKL. Written as DNA, the CDR3 is TGCGCCAGCAGCCAAGTTCTCAGTTACACCGGGGAGCTGTTTTTT. This translates into CASSQVLSYTGELFF.